The TCR beta chain under discussion was sequenced for a study of shared T cell receptors in the human thymus. CDR3 size: 14 residues. The V end was cut by 5 bases, the J end by 4 bases, with 14 bases between. Germline CDR1 MNHEY, CDR2 SVGAGI. Clones were read by immunoSEQ multiplex PCR, and TCRdb kept only the in-frame ones, dropping some. In the table there are 600,000 or so clones, about 87% of which are singletons. These data also formed part of another study, on human thymus T cells. Turning to that study: Having corrective surgery for congenital heart defects, healthy Finnish infants were the ones who donated. Resections from corrective heart surgery supplied the thymus tissue. What appeared biased in thymic and blood repertoires was the usage of V and J genes. Unrelated individuals were reported by related research to share highly overlapping thymic repertoires.

What was sequenced was thymocytes. The receptor was isolated from a boy younger than two with a congenital heart defect. This sequence joins TRBV6-5 and TRBJ1-1; D possibly corresponds to TRBD1 (6 bases). The CDR3 here is CASSKLGGGTEAFF. DNA of the CDR3: TGTGCCAGCAGTAAACTAGGGGGGGGCACTGAAGCTTTCTTT.